This T cell receptor beta chain was found in a study of OX40 agonist ivuxolimab in advanced cancers. Background for the entire study: Ivuxolimab was an agonistic, fully human IgG2 monoclonal antibody directed against OX40 (CD134), a costimulatory receptor. Of the approximately 50 patients in dose escalation, around 19 had hepatocellular carcinoma, some 15 had melanoma, 9 had renal cell carcinoma and 9 had head and neck cancer. Intravenous ivuxolimab was administered to patients every 2 weeks at six dose levels: 0.01, 0.1, 0.3, 1.5, 3 and 10 mg/kg. Three dose-escalation patients achieved partial responses, one with hepatocellular carcinoma and two with cutaneous melanoma. A male proportion of 70% to 90% and a mean age of around 60 years, ranging from 23 to 79, were recorded for the dose-escalation cohort. Peripheral TCRbeta sequencing aimed to test whether ivuxolimab altered TCR sequence diversity and caused clonal T-cell expansion. The paper describes the monotherapy dose-escalation part (N of about 52 patients) of the phase I trial of ivuxolimab. Prior anti-PD-1, anti-PD-L1 or anti-CTLA-4 therapy was permitted, and 30% to 50% of dose-escalation patients had received checkpoint inhibitors.

Points the paper makes about the study in general: After ivuxolimab, more expanded clones were found on average in CD8+ T cells than in CD4+ T cells. Low levels of normalized T-cell clonal expansion were also seen in some nonresponding patients. At doses from 0.1 to 3.0 mg/kg, clonal expansion was seen in both CD4+ and CD8+ blood T cells between baseline and week 6. Partial responders in the 0.1-3.0 mg/kg groups had among the lowest normalized peripheral clonal expansion, especially among CD8+ T cells. The antigen specificity of the clonally expanded peripheral T cells was not determined.

CDR1 and CDR2, per the germline V gene, are SGHAT and FQNNGV. The CDR3 contains 20 residues, cysteine and phenylalanine counted. The kept DNA is CDR3 alone, 60 bases in frame from the first base. The trial excluded patients who had a history of autoimmune disease or were on systemic immunosuppression. In every dose cohort, peripheral blood was drawn for TCR sequencing at baseline, cycle 4 day 1, and cycle 7 day 1. Samples were obtained from an open-label, multicenter, first-in-human phase I dose-escalation trial of ivuxolimab. Adults with locally advanced or metastatic head and neck squamous cell, hepatocellular, melanoma or renal cell carcinoma were enrolled in the trial. Before TCR sequencing, CD4+ T cells and CD8+ T cells from peripheral blood were sorted into separate populations. On this clone itself: Its antigen remains undetermined. A junction end diverges from the germline sequence, so it may reflect a read error.

For sequencing of the TCRbeta CDR3 region, genomic DNA was extracted from the sorted cells. The immunoSEQ Assay was used to sequence the TCRbeta CDR3 regions. Entries here come from immuneACCESS through TCRdb and include only in-frame sequences with V and J called. Some clones fail to appear in such tables; in the studies checked, an unresolved V gene covers under half of the shortfall, and the cause of the remainder is unknown. The sample profile shows approximately 78,000 clones; roughly 88% of them were found once. Of the sample, 6.5% to 7.5% is held by the ten largest clones. Material: CD4+ or CD8+ T cells sorted from blood, obtained in a trial of the OX40 agonist ivuxolimab. The receptor was derived from an adult with an advanced solid tumor such as melanoma, head and neck, liver or kidney cancer. The V and J segments used are TRBV11-2 and TRBJ2-7, with 13 bases matching TRBD2. The sequenced DNA is TGTGCCAGCACCTTAGACCGACCGGGACTAGCGGGACCTGCCTCCTACGAGCAGTACTTC. This is translated as CASTLDRPGLAGPASYEQYF.